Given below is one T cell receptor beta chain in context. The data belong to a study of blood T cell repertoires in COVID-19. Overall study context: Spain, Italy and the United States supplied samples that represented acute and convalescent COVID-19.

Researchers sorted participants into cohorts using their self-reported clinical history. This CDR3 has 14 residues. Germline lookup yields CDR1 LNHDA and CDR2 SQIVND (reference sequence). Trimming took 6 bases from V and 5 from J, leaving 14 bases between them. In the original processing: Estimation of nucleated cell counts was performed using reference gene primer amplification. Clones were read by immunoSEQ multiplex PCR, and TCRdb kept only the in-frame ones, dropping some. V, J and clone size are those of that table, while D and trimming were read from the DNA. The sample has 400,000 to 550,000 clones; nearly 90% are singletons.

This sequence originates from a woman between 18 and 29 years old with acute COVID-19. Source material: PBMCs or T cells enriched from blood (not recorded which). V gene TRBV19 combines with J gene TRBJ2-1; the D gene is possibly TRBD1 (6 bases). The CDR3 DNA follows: TGTGCCAGTAGAACCAGGGGTCCCCACAATGAGCAGTTCTTC. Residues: CASRTRGPHNEQFF.